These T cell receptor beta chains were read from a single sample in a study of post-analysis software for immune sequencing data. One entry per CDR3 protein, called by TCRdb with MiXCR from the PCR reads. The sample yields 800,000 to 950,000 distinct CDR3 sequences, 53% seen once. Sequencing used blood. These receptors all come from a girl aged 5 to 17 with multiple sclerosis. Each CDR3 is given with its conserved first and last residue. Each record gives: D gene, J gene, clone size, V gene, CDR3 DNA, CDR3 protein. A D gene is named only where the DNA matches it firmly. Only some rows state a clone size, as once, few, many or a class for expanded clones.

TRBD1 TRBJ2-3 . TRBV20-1 TGCAGTGCTTACGACAGGGGAGAGGGCACAGATACGCAGTATTTT CSAYDRGEGTDTQYF
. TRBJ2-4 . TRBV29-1 TGCAGCGTTGAAGAGGAGGTGGTAGGAAACATTCAGTACTTC CSVEEEVVGNIQYF
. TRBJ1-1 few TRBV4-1 TGCGCCAGCAGCCTGACCACATCTATGAACACTGAAGCTTTCTTT CASSLTTSMNTEAFF
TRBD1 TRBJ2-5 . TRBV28 TGTGCCAGCAGTACCGGACAGGGGGTGCGAGAGACCCAGTACTTC CASSTGQGVRETQYF
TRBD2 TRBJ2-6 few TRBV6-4 TGTGCCAGCAGTGAGGCGGGCGGGGGTCCCTCTGGGGCCAACGTCCTGACTTTC CASSEAGGGPSGANVLTF
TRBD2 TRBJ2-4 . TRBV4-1 TGCGCCAGCAGCCAAGATCCCGGGACTAGCGGGAAATTTAAGTACTTC CASSQDPGTSGKFKYF
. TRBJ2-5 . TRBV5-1 TGCGCCAGCAGCGTCACAGGTAGCCAAGAGACCCAGTACTTC CASSVTGSQETQYF
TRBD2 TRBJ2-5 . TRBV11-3 TGTGCCAGCAGCTTTACTCTAGCGGGGGGACAAGAGACCCAGTACTTC CASSFTLAGGQETQYF
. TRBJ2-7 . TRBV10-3 TGTGCCATCAGTGGACTCGGACAGTCCTCCTACGAGCAGTACTTC CAISGLGQSSYEQYF
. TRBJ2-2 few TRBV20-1 TGCAGTGCTAGAGATTGGCAGACGGGGACCGGGGAGCTGTTTTTT CSARDWQTGTGELFF
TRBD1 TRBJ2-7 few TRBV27 TGTGCCAGCAGTGGAATGACAGGGAACGAGCAGTACTTC CASSGMTGNEQYF
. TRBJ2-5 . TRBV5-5 TGTGCCAGCAGCCCCGGGACTTTCTCCCAAGAGACCCAGTACTTC CASSPGTFSQETQYF
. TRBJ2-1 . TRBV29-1 TGCAGCGTTGAAGTCGAGGGGGGCCTTGCCTACAATGAGCAGTTCTTC CSVEVEGGLAYNEQFF
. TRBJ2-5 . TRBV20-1 TGCAGTGCTGAGACCGGGACACAAAGAGTGGGGCAAGAGACCCAGTACTTC CSAETGTQRVGQETQYF
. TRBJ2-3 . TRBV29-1 TGCAGCGTAGGCACAGATACGCGGTATTTT CSVGTDTRYF
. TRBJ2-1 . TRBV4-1 TGCGCCAGCAGCCAAGACGGGTCAGCGGCCTCCTACAATGAGCAGTTCTTC CASSQDGSAASYNEQFF
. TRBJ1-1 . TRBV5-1 TGCGCCAGCAGCCCACAAACAGGGTCTGGGCCTGAAGCTTTCTTT CASSPQTGSGPEAFF
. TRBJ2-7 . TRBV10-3 TGTGCCATCAGTGAGGCGGGCCCAAGCTCCTACGAGCAGTACTTC CAISEAGPSSYEQYF
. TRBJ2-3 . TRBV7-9 TGTGCCAGCAGCTCCCGGCACCTCCAGGGTGTCACAGATACGCAGTATTTT CASSSRHLQGVTDTQYF
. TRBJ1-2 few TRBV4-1 TGCGCCAGCAGCCAAGAAGGGCTCTGGCATGATGGCTACACCTTC CASSQEGLWHDGYTF
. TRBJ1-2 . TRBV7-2 TGTGCCAGCAGCTTAGAGGGTCGCTACTATGGCTACACCTTC CASSLEGRYYGYTF
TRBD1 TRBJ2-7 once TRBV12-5 TGTGCTAGTGGTTGGGGGACAGGGGCCGACGAGCAGTACTTC CASGWGTGADEQYF